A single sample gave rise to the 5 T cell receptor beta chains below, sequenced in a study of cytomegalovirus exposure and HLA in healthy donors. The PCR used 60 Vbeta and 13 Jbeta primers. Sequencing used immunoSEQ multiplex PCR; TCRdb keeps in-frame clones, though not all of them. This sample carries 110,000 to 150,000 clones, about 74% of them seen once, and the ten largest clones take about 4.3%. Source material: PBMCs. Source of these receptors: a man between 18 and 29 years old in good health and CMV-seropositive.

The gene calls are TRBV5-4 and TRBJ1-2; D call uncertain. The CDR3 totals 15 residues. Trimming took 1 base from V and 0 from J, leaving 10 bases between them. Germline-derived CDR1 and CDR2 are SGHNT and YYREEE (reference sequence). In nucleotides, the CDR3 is TGTGCCAGCAGCTTGCGAGGCCTAACTAACTATGGCTACACCTTC. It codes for CASSLRGLTNYGYTF.

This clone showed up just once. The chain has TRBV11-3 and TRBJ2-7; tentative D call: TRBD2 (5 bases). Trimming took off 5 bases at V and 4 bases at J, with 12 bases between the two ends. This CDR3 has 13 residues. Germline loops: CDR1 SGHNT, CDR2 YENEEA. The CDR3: CASSAGGRYEQYF. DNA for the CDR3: TGTGCCAGCAGCGCAGGAGGCCGGTACGAGCAGTACTTC. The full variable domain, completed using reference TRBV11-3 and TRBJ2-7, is EAGVVQSPRYKIIEKKQPVAFWCNPISGHNTLYWYLQNLGQGPELLIRYENEEAVDDSQLPKDRFSAERLKGVDSTLKIQPAELGDSAVYLCASSAGGRYEQYFGPGTRLTVT.

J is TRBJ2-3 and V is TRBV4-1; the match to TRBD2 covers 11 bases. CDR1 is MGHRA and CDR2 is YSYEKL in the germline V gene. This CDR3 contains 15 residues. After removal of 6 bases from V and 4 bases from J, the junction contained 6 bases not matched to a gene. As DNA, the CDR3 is TGCGCCAGCAGTTTTAGCGGGGGGGCCTCAGATACGCAGTATTTT. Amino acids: CASSFSGGASDTQYF.

The CDR3 coding sequence is TGCGCCAGCAGCCCCGGACAGGGGGACCCCCGCTACACCTTC. It translates to CASSPGQGDPRYTF. The J gene is TRBJ1-2, the V gene TRBV4-1, with 10 bases matching TRBD1. J gave up 9 bases and V 4 bases, and 8 bases lay outside the gene matches. The CDR3 extends over 14 amino acids. Germline loops: CDR1 MGHRA, CDR2 YSYEKL.

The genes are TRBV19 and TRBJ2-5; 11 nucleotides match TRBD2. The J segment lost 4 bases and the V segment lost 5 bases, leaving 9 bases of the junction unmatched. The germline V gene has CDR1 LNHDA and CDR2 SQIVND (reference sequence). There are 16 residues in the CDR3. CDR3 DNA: TGTGCCAGTAGTCTTAGCGGGAGGGCCGGTGTAGAGACCCAGTACTTC. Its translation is CASSLSGRAGVETQYF.